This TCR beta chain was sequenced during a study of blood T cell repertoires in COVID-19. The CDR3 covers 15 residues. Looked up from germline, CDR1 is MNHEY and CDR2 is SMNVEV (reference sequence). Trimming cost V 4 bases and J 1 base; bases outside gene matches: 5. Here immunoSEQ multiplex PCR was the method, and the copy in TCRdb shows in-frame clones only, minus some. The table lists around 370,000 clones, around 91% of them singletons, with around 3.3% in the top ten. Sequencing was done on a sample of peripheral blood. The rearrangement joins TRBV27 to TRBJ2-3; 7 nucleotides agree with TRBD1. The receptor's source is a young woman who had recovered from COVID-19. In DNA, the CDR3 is TGTGCCAGCAGTTACAACAGGGGTGGCACAGATACGCAGTATTTT. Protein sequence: CASSYNRGGTDTQYF.